This entry concerns a single T cell receptor (beta chain). The record originates from a study of blood T cell repertoires in COVID-19. About the study: Samples came from the United States, Italy and Spain, spanning acute and convalescent COVID-19. PBMCs, B-cell-depleted T cells, or T cells provided the cDNA or gDNA that made up the material.

The CDR3 is 20 amino acids. Original methodology: Estimated nucleated cell counts came from reference gene primer amplification. Here immunoSEQ multiplex PCR was the method, and the copy in TCRdb shows in-frame clones only, minus some. From that table come the V and J calls and clone size; the DNA was used to work out D and trimming. The table lists fewer than 180,000 clones, roughly 82% of them singletons. The genes are TRBV21-1 and TRBJ2-1; the table's TRBD2 call for D was not verified on the DNA. TRBV21-1 is classified as a pseudogene. The sample comprised peripheral blood. The TCR comes from a man between 65 and 85 years old with acute or convalescent COVID-19. The CDR3: CASSKGGSGEASHYYNEQFF. In DNA form, the CDR3 reads TGTGCCAGCAGCAAAGGGGGTAGCGGGGAGGCTTCCCACTACTACAATGAGCAGTTCTTC.